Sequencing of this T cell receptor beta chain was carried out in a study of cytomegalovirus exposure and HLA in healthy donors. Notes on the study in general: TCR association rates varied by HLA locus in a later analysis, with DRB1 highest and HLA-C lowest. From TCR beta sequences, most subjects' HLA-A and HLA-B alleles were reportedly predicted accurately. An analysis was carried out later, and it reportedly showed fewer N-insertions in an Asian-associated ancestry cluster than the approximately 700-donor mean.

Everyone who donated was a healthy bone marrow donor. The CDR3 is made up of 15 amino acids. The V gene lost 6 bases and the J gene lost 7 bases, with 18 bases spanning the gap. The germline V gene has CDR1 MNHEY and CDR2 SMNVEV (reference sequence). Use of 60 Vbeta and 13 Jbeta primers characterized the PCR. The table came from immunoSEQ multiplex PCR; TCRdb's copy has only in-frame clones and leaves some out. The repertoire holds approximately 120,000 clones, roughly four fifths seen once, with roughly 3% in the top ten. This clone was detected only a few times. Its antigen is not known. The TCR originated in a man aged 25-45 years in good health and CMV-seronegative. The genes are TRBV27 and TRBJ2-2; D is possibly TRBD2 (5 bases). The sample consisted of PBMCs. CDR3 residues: CASRAANNRGGELFF. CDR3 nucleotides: TGTGCCAGCAGAGCTGCCAACAACCGGGGCGGGGAGCTGTTTTTT.